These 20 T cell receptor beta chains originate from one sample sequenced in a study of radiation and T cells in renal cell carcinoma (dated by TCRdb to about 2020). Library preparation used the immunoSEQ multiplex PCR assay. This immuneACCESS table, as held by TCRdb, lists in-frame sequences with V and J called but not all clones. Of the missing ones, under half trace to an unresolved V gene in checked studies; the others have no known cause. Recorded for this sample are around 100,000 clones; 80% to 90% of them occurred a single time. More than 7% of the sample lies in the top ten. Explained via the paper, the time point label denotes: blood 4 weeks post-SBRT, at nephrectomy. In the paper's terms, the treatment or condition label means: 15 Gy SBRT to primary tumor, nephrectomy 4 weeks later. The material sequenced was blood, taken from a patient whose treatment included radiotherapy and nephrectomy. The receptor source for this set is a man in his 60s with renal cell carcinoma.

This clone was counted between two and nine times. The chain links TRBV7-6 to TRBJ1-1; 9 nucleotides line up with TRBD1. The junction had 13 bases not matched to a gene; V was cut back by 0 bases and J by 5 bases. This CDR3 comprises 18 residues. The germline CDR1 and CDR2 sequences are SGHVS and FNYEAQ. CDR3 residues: CASSLAEQGALVGTEAFF. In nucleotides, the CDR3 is TGTGCCAGCAGCTTAGCGGAACAGGGGGCATTGGTAGGGACTGAAGCTTTCTTT.

The CDR3 DNA is TGTGCCAGCAGCAAAGAACACGGGGGCGAAAAGGCGCTTCAAGAGACCCAGTACTTC. Protein product: CASSKEHGGEKALQETQYF. This sequence joins TRBV21-1 and TRBJ2-5. TRBV21-1 corresponds to a pseudogene. CDR3 length equals 19 residues.

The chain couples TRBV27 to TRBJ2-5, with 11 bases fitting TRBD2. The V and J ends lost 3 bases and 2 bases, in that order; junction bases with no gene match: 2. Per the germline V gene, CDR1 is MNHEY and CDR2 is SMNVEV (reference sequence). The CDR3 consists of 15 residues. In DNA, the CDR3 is TGTGCCAGCAGTTTCGGGACTAGCGGACAAGAGACCCAGTACTTC. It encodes CASSFGTSGQETQYF.

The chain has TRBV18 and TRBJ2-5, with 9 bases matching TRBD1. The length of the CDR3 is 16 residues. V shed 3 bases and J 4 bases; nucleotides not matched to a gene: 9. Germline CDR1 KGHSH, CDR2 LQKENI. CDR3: CASSPTMGQGAETQYF. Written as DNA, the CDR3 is TGTGCCAGCTCACCTACCATGGGACAGGGAGCAGAGACCCAGTACTTC.

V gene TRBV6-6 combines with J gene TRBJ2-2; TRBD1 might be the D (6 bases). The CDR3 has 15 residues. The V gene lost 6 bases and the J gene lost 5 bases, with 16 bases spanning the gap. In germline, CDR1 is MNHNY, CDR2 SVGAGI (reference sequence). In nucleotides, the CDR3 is TGTGCCAGCAGCCTCACAGGGCGTGGGACCGGGGAGCTGTTTTTT. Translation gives CASSLTGRGTGELFF.

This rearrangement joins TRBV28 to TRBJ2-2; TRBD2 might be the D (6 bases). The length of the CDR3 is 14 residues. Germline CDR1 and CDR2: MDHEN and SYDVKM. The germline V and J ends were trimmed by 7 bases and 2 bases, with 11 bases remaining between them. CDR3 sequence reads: CASIVAANTGELFF. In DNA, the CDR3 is TGTGCCAGCATAGTAGCGGCTAACACCGGGGAGCTGTTTTTT.

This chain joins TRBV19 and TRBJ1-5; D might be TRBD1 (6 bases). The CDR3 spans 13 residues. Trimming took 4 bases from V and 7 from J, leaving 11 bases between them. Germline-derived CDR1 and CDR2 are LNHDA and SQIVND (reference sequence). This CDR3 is CASSKGEEQPQHF. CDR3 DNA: TGTGCCAGTAGTAAGGGGGAGGAGCAGCCCCAGCATTTT.

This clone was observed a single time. CDR3 nucleotide sequence: TGCGCCAGCAGCCAACAACTGCTAGCGGGAGATGACGAGCAGTACTTC. It is translated as CASSQQLLAGDDEQYF. The chain uses TRBV4-1 and TRBJ2-7; 10 nucleotides agree with TRBD2. With 2 bases clipped from V and 5 bases from J, the junction kept 9 bases outside the gene matches. The CDR3 is 16 residues long. CDR1 MGHRA and CDR2 YSYEKL come from the germline V gene.

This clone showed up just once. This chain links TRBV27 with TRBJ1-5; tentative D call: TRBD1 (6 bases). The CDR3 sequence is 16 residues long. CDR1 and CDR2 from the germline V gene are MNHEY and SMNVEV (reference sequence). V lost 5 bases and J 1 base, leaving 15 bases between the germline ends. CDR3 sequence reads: CASSRGGPPSNQPQHF. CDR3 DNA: TGTGCCAGCAGTAGGGGGGGCCCTCCAAGCAATCAGCCCCAGCATTTT.

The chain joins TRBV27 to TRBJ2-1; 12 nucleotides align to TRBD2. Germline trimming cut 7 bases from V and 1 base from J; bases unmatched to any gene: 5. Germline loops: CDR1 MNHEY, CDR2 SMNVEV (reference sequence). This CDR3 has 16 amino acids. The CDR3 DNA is TGTGCCAGCACCCCGACTAGCGGGAGTTCCTACAATGAGCAGTTCTTC. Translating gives CASTPTSGSSYNEQFF.

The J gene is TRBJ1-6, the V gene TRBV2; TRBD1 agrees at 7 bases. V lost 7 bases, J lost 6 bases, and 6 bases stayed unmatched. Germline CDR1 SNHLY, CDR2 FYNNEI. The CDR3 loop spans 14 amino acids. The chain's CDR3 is CASNGPGGNSPLHF. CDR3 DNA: TGTGCCAGCAACGGTCCAGGGGGTAATTCACCCCTCCACTTT.

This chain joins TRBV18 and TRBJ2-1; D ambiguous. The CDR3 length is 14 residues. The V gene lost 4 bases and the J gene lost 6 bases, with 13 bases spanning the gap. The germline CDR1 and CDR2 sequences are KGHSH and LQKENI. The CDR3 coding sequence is TGTGCCAGCTCACTACCTCAGGAATCCAATGAGCAGTTCTTC. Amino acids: CASSLPQESNEQFF.

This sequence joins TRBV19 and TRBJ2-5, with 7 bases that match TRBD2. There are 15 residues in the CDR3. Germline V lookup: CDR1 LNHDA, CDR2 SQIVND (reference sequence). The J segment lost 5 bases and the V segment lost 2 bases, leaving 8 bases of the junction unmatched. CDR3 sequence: CASSISRGSHETQYF. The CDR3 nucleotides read TGTGCCAGTAGTATATCGCGGGGGTCTCATGAGACCCAGTACTTC.

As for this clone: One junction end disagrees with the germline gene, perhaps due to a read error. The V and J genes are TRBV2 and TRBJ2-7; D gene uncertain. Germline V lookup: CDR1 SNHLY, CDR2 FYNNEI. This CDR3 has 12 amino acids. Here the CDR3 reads CASKGTTYERYF. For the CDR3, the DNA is TGTGCCAGCAAGGGCACTACCTACGAGCGGTACTTC.

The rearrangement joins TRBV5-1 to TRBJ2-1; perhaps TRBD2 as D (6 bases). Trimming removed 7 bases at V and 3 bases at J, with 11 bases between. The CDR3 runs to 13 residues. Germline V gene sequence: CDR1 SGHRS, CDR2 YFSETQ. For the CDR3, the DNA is TGCGCCAGCCGGGAGAGCGGCTACAATGAGCAGTTCTTC. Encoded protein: CASRESGYNEQFF.

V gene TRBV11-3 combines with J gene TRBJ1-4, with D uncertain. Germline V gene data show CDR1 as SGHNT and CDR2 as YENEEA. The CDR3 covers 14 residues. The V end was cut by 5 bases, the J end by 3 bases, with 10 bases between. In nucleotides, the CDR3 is TGTGCCAGCAGCCCCAAGCGCCCTAATGAAAAACTGTTTTTT. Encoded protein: CASSPKRPNEKLFF.

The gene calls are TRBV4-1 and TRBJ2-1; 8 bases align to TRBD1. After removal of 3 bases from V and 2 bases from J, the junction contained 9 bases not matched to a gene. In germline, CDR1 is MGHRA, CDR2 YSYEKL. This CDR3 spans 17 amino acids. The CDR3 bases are TGCGCCAGCAGCCAGCTCCTGGGGACAGGTGCCTACAATGAGCAGTTCTTC. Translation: CASSQLLGTGAYNEQFF.

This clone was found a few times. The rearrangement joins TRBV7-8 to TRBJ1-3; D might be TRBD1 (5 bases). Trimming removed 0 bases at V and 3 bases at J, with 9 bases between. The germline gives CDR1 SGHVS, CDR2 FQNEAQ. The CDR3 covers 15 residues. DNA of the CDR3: TGTGCCAGCAGCTTAGCGGGGGGTAGTGGAAACACCATATATTTT. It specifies CASSLAGGSGNTIYF.

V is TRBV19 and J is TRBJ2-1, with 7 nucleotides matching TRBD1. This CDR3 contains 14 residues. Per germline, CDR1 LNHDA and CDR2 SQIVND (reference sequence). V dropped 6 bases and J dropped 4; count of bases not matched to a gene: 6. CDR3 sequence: CASRTRQGYNEQFF. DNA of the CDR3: TGTGCCAGTAGGACGAGACAGGGTTACAATGAGCAGTTCTTC.

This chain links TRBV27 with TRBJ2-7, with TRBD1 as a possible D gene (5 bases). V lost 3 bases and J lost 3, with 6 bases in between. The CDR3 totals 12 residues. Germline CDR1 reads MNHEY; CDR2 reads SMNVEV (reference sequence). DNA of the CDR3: TGTGCCAGCAGTTTTACAGGCTACGAGCAGTACTTC. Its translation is CASSFTGYEQYF.